This TCR beta chain was recorded in a study of blood T cell repertoires in COVID-19. Germline V gives CDR1 KGHDR, CDR2 SFDVKD. Trimming left V 1 base short and J 3 bases short, with 8 bases between. The CDR3 covers 14 residues. The table came from immunoSEQ multiplex PCR; TCRdb's copy has only in-frame clones and leaves some out. The sample holds over 65,000 clones, more than 75% seen once. This chain links TRBV24-1 with TRBJ1-2; D gene ambiguous. This clonotype was obtained from a human donor in a cohort sampled during active COVID-19. Sequencing input: peripheral blood. As DNA, the CDR3 is TGTGCCACCAGTGATTTCGGTGTGGACTATGGCTACACCTTC. This sequence encodes CATSDFGVDYGYTF.